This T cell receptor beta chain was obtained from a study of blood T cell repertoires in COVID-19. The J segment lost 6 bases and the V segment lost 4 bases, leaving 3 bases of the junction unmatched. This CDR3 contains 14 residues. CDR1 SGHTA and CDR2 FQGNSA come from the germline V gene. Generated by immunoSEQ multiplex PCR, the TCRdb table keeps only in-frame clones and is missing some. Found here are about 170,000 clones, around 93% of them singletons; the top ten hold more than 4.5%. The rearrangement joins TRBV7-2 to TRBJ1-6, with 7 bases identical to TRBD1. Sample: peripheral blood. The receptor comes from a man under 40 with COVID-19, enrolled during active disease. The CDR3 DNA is TGTGCCAGCAGCTCCGGGACAGCTAATTCACCCCTCCACTTT. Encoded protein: CASSSGTANSPLHF.